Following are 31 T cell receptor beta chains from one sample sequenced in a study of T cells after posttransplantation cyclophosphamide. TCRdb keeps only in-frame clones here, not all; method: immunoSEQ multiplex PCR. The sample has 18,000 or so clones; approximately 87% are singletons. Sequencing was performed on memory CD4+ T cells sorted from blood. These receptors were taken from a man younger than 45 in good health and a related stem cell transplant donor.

CDR3 coding DNA: TGTGCCAGCAGTGAAGCCGAGTTAGAGGATGCGTACTTC. Protein sequence: CASSEAELEDAYF. V usage is TRBV6-1 and J usage is TRBJ2-7, with D unclear. Germline CDR1 MNHNS, CDR2 SASEGT. The CDR3 extends over 13 amino acids. Trimming took 0 bases from V and 12 from J, leaving 15 bases between them.

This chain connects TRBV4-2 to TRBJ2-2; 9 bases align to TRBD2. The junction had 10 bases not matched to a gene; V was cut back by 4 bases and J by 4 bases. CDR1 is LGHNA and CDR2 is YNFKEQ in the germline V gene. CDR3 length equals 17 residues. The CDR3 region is CASSRKSGGGATGELFF. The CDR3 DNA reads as TGTGCCAGCAGCCGTAAGAGCGGCGGGGGGGCCACCGGGGAGCTGTTTTTT.

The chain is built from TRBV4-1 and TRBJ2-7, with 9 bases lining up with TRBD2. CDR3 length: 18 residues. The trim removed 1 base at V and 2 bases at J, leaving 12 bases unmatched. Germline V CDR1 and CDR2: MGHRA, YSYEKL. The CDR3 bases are TGCGCCAGCAGCCAAGTACCCCCTAGCGGGGCCCTACCCTACGAGCAGTACTTC. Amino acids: CASSQVPPSGALPYEQYF.

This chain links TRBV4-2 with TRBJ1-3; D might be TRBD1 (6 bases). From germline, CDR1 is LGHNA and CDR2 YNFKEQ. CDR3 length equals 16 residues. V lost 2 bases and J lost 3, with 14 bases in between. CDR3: CASSQSNRDRGNTIYF. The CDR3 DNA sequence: TGTGCCAGCAGCCAATCTAACAGGGATCGTGGAAACACCATATATTTT.

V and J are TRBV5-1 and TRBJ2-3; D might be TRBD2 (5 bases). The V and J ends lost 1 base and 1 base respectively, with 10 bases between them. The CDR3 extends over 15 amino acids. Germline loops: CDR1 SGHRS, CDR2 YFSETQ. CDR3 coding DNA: TGCGCCAGCAGCTTGTGGAGGAGAGGCACAGATACGCAGTATTTT. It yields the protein CASSLWRRGTDTQYF.

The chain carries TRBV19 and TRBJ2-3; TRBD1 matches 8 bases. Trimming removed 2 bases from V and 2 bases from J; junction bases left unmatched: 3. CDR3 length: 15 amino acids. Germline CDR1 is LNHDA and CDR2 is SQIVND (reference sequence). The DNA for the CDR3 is TGTGCCAGTAGTATATTGGGACAGGCCACAGATACGCAGTATTTT. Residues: CASSILGQATDTQYF.

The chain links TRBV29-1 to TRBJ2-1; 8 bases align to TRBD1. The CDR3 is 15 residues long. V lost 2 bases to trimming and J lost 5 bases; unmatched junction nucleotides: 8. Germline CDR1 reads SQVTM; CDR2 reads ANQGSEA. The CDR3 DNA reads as TGCAGCGTTGAAACATTCAGGGGGCCGGACAATGAGCAGTTCTTC. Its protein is CSVETFRGPDNEQFF.

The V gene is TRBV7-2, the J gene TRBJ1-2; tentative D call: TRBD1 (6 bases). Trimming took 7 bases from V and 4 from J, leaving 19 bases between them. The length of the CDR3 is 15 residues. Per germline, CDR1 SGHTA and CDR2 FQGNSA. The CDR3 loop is CASNRDGGPGYGYTF. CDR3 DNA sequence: TGTGCCAGCAATAGAGACGGGGGGCCTGGCTATGGCTACACCTTC. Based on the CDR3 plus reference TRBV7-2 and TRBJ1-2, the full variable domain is GAGVSQSPSNKVTEKGKDVELRCDPISGHTALYWYRQSLGQGLEFLIYFQGNSAPDKSGLPSDRFSAERTGGSVSTLTIQRTQQEDSAVYLCASNRDGGPGYGYTFGSGTRLTVV.

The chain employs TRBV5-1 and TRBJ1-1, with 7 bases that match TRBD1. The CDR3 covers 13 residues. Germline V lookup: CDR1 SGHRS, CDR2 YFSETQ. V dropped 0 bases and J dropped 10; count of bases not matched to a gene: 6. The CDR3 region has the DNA TGCGCCAGCAGCTTGGGACAGGGTCCCGTAGCTTTCTTT. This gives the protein CASSLGQGPVAFF. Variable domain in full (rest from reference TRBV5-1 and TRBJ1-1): KAGVTQTPRYLIKTRGQQVTLSCSPISGHRSVSWYQQTPGQGLQFLFEYFSETQRNKGNFPGRFSGRQFSNSRSEMNVSTLELGDSALYLCASSLGQGPVAFFGQGTRLTVV.

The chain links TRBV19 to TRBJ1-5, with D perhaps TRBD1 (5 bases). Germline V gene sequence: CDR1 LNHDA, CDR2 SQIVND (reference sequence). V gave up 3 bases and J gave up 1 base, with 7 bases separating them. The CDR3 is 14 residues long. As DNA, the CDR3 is TGTGCCAGTAGTATCCAGGGAAGCAATCAGCCCCAGCATTTT. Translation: CASSIQGSNQPQHF.

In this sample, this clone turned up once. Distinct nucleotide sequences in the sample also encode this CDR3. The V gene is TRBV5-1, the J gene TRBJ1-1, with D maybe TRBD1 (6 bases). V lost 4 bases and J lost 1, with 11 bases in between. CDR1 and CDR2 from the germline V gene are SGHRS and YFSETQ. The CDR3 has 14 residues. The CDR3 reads CASSRSGANTEAFF. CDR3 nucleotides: TGCGCCAGCAGCAGGTCAGGGGCGAACACTGAAGCTTTCTTT.

As DNA, the CDR3 is TGTGCCAGCTCACCACGGAGAGGACAGGGATATCCCTACGAGCAGTACTTC. This encodes CASSPRRGQGYPYEQYF. The chain has TRBV18 and TRBJ2-7; TRBD1 matches 8 bases. Germline trimming cut 1 base from V and 2 bases from J; bases unmatched to any gene: 10. CDR3 size: 17 residues. Germline lookup yields CDR1 KGHSH and CDR2 LQKENI.

The CDR3 nucleotides are TGTGCCAGCAGCTTGGGCATGAACACTGAAGCTTTCTTT. Translating it yields CASSLGMNTEAFF. V and J are TRBV7-2 and TRBJ1-1, with D hard to call. CDR3 size: 13 residues. Germline loops: CDR1 SGHTA, CDR2 FQGNSA. The V end was cut by 3 bases, the J end by 0 bases, with 5 bases between.

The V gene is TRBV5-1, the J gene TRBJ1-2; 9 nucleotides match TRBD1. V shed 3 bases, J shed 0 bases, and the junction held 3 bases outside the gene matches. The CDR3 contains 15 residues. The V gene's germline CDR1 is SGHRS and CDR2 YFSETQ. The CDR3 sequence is CASSYRQGANYGYTF. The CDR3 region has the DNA TGCGCCAGCAGCTACCGACAGGGGGCTAACTATGGCTACACCTTC.

The CDR3 here is CASSPPAGLETQYF. Here the CDR3 DNA reads TGTGCCAGCAGCCCCCCCGCAGGGTTAGAGACCCAGTACTTC. The chain combines TRBV5-6 with TRBJ2-5, with D possibly being TRBD1 (5 bases). Germline assignment: CDR1 SGHDT and CDR2 YYEEEE. Trimming removed 4 bases at V and 4 bases at J, with 14 bases between. This CDR3 contains 14 residues.

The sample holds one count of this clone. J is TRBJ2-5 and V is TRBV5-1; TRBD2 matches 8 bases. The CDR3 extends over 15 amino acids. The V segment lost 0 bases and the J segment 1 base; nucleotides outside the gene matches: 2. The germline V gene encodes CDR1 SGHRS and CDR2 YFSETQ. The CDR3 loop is CASSLAGGGQETQYF. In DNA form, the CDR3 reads TGCGCCAGCAGCTTGGCCGGGGGGGGCCAAGAGACCCAGTACTTC.

The CDR3 sequence is CASSFRGTNTGELFF. CDR3 DNA: TGTGCCAGCAGCTTTAGGGGGACGAACACCGGGGAGCTGTTTTTT. The chain links TRBV7-9 to TRBJ2-2; D is possibly TRBD1 (6 bases). V shed 3 bases and J shed 0 bases, with 8 bases lying between them. The CDR3 is made up of 15 amino acids. CDR1 is SEHNR and CDR2 is FQNEAQ in the germline V gene (reference sequence).

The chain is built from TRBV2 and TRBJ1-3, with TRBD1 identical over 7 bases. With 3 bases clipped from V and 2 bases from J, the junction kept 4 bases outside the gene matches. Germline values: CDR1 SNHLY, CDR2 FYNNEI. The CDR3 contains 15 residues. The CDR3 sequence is CASSDGQGAGNTIYF. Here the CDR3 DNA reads TGTGCCAGCAGTGACGGCCAGGGGGCTGGAAACACCATATATTTT.

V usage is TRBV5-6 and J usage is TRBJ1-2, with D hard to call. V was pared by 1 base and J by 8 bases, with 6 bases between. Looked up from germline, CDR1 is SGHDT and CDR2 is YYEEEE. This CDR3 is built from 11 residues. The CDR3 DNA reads TGTGCCAGCAGCTTGAATCTAGGCTACACCTTC. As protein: CASSLNLGYTF.

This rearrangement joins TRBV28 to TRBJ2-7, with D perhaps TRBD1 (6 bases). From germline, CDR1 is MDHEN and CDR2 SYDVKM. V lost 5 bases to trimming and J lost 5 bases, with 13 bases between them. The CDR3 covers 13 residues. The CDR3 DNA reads TGTGCCAGCAGTCCATACGACAGGAACGAGCAGTACTTC. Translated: CASSPYDRNEQYF.

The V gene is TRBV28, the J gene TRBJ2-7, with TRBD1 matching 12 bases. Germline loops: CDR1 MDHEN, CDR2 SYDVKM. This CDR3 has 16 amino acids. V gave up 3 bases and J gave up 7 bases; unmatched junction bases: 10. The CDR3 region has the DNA TGTGCCAGCAGTTTGGGTGTAGGGACAGGGGGCGGAGAGCAGTACTTC. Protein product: CASSLGVGTGGGEQYF.

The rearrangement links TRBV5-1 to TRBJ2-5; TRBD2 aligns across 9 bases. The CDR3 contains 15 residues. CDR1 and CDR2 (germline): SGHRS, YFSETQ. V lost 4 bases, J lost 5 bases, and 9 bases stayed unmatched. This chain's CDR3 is CASSRRIAGVETQYF. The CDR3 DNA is TGCGCCAGCAGCCGAAGGATAGCGGGGGTGGAGACCCAGTACTTC.

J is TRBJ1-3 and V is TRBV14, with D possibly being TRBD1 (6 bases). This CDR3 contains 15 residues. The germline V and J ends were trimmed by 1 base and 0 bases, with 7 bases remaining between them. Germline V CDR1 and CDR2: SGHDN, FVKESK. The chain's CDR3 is CASSQVRGSGNTIYF. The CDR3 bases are TGTGCCAGCAGCCAAGTCAGGGGCTCTGGAAACACCATATATTTT. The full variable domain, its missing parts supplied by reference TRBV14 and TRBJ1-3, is EAGVTQFPSHSVIEKGQTVTLRCDPISGHDNLYWYRRVMGKEIKFLLHFVKESKQDESGMPNNRFLAERTGGTYSTLKVQPAELEDSGVYFCASSQVRGSGNTIYFGEGSWLTVV.

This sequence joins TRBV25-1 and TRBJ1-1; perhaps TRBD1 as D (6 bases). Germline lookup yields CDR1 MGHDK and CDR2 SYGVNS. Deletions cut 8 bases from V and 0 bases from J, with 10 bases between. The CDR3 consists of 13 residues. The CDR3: CASLDRMNTEAFF. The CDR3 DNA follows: TGTGCCAGCCTCGACAGGATGAACACTGAAGCTTTCTTT.

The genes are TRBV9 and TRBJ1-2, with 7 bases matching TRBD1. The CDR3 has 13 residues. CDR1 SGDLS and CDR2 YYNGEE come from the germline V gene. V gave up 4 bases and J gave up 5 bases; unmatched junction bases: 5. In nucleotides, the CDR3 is TGTGCCAGCAGCTTTACAGGGGATTATGGCTACACCTTC. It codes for CASSFTGDYGYTF.

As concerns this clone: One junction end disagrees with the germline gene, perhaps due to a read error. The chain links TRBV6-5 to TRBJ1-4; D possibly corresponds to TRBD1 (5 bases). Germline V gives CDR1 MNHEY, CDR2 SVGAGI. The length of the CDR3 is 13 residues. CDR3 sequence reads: CASRGGTVEKLLF. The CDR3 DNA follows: TGTGCCAGCAGGGGCGGGACGGTTGAAAAACTGCTTTTT.

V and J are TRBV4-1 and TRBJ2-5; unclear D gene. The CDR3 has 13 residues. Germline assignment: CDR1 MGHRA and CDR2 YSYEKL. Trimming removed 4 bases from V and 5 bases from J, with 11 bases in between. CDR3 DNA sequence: TGCGCCAGCAGCCGAGGCGGAGTGGAGACCCAGTACTTC. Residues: CASSRGGVETQYF.

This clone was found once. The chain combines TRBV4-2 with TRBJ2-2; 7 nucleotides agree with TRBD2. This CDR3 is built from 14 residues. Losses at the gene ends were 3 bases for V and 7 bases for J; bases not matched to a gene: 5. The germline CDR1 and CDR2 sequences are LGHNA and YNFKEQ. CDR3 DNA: TGTGCCAGCAGCCATGGGAGGGCCAGCGGGGAGCTGTTTTTT. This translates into CASSHGRASGELFF.

This CDR3 is CATSSGRGGTYEQYF. The CDR3 coding sequence is TGTGCCACCAGCAGCGGACGGGGGGGAACCTACGAGCAGTACTTC. The chain is built from TRBV15 and TRBJ2-5, with 8 nucleotides matching TRBD2. The end of the DNA is better explained by TRBJ2-7, so the J call may be wrong. This CDR3 is 15 amino acids long. The germline gives CDR1 LNHNV, CDR2 YYDKDF (reference sequence).

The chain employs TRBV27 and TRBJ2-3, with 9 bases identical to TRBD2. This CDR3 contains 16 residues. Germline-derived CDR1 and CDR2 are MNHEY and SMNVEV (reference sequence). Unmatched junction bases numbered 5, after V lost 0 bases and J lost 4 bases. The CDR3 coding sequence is TGTGCCAGCAGTTTATCAGTCCCTAGCGGGGCAGATACGCAGTATTTT. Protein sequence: CASSLSVPSGADTQYF.

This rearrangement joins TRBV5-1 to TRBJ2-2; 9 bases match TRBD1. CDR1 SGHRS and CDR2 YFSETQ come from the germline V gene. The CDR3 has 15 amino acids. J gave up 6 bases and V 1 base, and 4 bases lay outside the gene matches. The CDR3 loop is CASSLTGGKAGELFF. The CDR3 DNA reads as TGCGCCAGCAGCTTGACAGGGGGCAAGGCCGGGGAGCTGTTTTTT.